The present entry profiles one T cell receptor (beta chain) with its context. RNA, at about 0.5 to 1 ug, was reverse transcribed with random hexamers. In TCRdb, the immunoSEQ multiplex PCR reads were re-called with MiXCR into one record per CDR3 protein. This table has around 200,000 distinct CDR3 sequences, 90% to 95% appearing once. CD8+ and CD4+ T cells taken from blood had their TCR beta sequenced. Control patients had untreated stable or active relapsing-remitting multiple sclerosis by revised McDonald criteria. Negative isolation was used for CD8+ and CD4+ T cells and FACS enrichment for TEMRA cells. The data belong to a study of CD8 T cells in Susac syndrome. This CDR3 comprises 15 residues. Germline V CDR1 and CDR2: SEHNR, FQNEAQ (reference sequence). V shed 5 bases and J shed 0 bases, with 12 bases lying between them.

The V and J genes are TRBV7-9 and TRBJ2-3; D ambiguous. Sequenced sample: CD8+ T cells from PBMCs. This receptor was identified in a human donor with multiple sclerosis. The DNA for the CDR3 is TGTGCCAGCAGCCTTCCGACTCGAAGCACAGATACGCAGTATTTT. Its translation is CASSLPTRSTDTQYF.